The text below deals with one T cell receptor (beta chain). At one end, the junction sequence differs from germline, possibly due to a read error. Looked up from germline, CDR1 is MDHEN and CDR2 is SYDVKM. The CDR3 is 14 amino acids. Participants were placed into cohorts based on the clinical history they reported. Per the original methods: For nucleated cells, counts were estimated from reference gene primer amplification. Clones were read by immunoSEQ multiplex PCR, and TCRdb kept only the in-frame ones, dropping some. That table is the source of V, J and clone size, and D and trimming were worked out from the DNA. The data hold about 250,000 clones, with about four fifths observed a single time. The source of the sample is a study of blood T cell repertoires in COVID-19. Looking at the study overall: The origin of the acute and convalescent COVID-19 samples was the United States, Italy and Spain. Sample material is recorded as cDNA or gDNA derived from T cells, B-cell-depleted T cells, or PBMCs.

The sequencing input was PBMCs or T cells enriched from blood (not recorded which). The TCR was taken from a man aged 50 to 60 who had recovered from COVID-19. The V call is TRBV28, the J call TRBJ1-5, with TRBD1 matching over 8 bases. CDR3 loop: CASSLSSKPGGRLF. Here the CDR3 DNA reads TGTGCCAGCAGTTTAAGCTCCAAACCAGGGGGCAGGCTTTTT. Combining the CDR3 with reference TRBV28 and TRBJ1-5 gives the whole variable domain DVKVTQSSRYLVKRTGEKVFLECVQDMDHENMFWYRQDPGLGLRLIYFSYDVKMKEKGDIPEGYSVSREKKERFSLILESASTNQTSMYLCASSLSSKPGGRLFGDGTRLSIL.